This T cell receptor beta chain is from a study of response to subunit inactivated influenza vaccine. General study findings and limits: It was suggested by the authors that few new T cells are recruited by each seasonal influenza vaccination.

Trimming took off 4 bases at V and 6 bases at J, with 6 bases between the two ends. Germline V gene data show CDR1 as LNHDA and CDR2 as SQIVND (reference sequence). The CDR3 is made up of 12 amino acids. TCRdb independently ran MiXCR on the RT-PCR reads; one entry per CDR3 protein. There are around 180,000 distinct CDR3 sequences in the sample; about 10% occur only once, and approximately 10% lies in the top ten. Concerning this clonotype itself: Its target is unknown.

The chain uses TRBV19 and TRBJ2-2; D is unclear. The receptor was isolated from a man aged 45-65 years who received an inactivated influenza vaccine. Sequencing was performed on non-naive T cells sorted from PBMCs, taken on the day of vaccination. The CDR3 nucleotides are TGTGCCAGTAGTAACTCCCCCGGGGAGCTGTTTTTT. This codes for CASSNSPGELFF.